The rows below give T cell receptor beta chains drawn from one sample of a study of shared clonotypes between healthy human individuals. Using immunoSEQ multiplex PCR, the repertoire was profiled, and TCRdb retains in-frame clones only, with some absent. The table shows some 2 million clones, with around 96% occurring only once. Material for sequencing was naive CD8+ T cells sorted from blood. These receptors originate from a man between 18 and 29 years old in good health. The CDR3 runs from the conserved cysteine through the conserved F or W. Each record gives: J gene, D gene, clone size, V gene, CDR3 protein, CDR3 DNA. The D gene is left open where the match is weak. Not all rows give a size; the values are once, few, many and, for expanded clones, a class.

TRBJ2-7 | TRBD1 | . | TRBV6-1 | CASSDSGTGALEQYF | TGTGCCAGCAGTGACTCCGGGACAGGGGCCCTTGAGCAGTACTTC
TRBJ2-1 | TRBD1 | . | TRBV13 | CASSIGQGQNEQFF | TGTGCCAGCAGCATAGGACAGGGACAAAATGAGCAGTTCTTC
TRBJ2-4 | . | . | TRBV14 | CASSQVSENIQYF | TGTGCCAGCAGCCAAGTCTCTGAAAACATTCAGTACTTC
TRBJ2-7 | . | . | TRBV4-3 | CASSQVTGVFYEQYF | TGCGCCAGCAGCCAAGTAACGGGAGTATTCTACGAGCAGTACTTC
TRBJ1-1 | . | . | TRBV7-2 | CASSLGRGHTEAFF | TGTGCCAGCAGCTTAGGTAGGGGCCACACTGAAGCTTTCTTT
TRBJ1-1 | TRBD1 | . | TRBV27 | CASSQGGNTEAFF | TGTGCCAGCAGTCAGGGGGGGAACACTGAAGCTTTCTTT
TRBJ2-3 | TRBD2 | . | TRBV7-9 | CASSAGTSGGAGDTQYF | TGTGCCAGCAGCGCTGGGACTAGCGGGGGGGCAGGAGATACGCAGTATTTT
TRBJ1-2 | . | once | TRBV6-5 | CASSFQPGSGYTF | TGTGCCAGCAGTTTTCAACCTGGGTCCGGCTACACCTTC
TRBJ1-5 | . | . | TRBV30 | CAWSEADNQPQHF | TGTGCCTGGAGTGAGGCAGATAATCAGCCCCAGCATTTT
TRBJ2-7 | TRBD1 | . | TRBV9 | CASSAPAQGDYEQYF | TGTGCCAGCAGCGCCCCAGCGCAGGGGGATTACGAGCAGTACTTC